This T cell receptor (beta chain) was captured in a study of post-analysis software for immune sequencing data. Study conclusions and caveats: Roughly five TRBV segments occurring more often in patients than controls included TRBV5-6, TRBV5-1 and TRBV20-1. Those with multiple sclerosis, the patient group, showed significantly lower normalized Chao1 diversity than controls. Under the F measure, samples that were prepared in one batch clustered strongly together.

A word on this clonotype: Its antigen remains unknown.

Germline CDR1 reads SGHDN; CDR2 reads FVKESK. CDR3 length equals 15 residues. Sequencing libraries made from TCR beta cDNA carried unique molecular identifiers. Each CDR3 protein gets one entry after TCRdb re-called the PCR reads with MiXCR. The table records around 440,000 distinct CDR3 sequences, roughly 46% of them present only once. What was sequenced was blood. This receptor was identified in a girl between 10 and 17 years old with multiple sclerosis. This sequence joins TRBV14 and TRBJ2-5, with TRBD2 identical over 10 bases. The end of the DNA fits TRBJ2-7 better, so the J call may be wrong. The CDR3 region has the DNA TGTGCCAGCAGCCCAGCTAGCGGGAGTTGTGGCGAGCAGTACTTC. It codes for CASSPASGSCGEQYF.